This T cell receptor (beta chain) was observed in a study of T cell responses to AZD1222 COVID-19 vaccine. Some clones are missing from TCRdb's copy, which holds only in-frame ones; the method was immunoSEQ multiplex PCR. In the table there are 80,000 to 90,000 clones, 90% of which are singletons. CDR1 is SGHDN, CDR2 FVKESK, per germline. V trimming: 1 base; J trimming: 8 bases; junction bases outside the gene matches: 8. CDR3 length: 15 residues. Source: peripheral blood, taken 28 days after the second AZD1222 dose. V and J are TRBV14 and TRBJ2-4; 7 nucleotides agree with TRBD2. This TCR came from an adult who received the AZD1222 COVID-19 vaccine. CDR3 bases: TGTGCCAGCAGCCAAGCTTCGATTGCGGGGGACATTCAGTACTTC. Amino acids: CASSQASIAGDIQYF.